The 20 T cell receptor beta chains below were found in one sample sequenced in a study of OX40 agonist ivuxolimab in advanced cancers. Sequenced by immunoSEQ multiplex PCR; TCRdb stores in-frame clones only, minus some. Counted here are roughly 73,000 clones, 80% to 90% occurring once; the ten biggest clones make up less than 3%. The sequenced sample was CD4+ or CD8+ T cells sorted from blood, obtained in a trial of the OX40 agonist ivuxolimab. The receptors shown here come from an adult with an advanced solid tumor such as melanoma, head and neck, liver or kidney cancer.

This chain links TRBV4-1 with TRBJ1-5; no firm D call. V gave up 0 bases and J gave up 4 bases, with 10 bases separating them. CDR3 length: 15 residues. Germline V lookup: CDR1 MGHRA, CDR2 YSYEKL. The CDR3 nucleotides are TGCGCCAGCAGCCAAGAAGGCTATGCGAATCAGCCCCAGCATTTT. Protein product: CASSQEGYANQPQHF.

The chain links TRBV19 to TRBJ1-2, with TRBD1 as a possible D gene (6 bases). CDR1 is LNHDA, CDR2 SQIVND, per germline (reference sequence). V lost 9 bases, J lost 6 bases, and 26 bases lay in between. CDR3 size: 16 residues. CDR3 bases: TGTGCCAGCCAACCAAGACAGGCGCAGAGTTTTGATGGCTACACCTTC. Amino acid sequence: CASQPRQAQSFDGYTF. Together with reference TRBV19 and TRBJ1-2, the CDR3 gives the full variable domain: DGGITQSPKYLFRKEGQNVTLSCEQNLNHDAMYWYRQDPGQGLRLIYYSQIVNDFQKGDIAEGYSVSREKKESFPLTVTSAQKNPTAFYLCASQPRQAQSFDGYTFGSGTRLTVV.

V gene TRBV18 combines with J gene TRBJ2-7; maybe TRBD1 (5 bases). The CDR3 length is 14 residues. CDR1 is KGHSH and CDR2 is LQKENI in the germline V gene. Trimming stripped 6 bases from V and 2 bases from J, with 14 bases between. CDR3 in amino acids: CASSSPREPYEQYF. Here the CDR3 DNA reads TGTGCCAGCTCCTCCCCCAGGGAACCCTACGAGCAGTACTTC. The full variable domain, rest sourced from reference TRBV18 and TRBJ2-7, is NAGVMQNPRHLVRRRGQEARLRCSPMKGHSHVYWYRQLPEEGLKFMVYLQKENIIDESGMPKERFSAEFPKEGPSILRIQQVVRGDSAAYFCASSSPREPYEQYFGPGTRLTVT.

The gene calls are TRBV12-5 and TRBJ2-7; TRBD1 matches 9 bases. The CDR3 consists of 16 residues. Germline V gene data show CDR1 as LGHNT and CDR2 as FRNRAP. V lost 2 bases, J lost 2 bases, and 7 bases stayed unmatched. DNA of the CDR3: TGTGCTAGTGGTTTGAATCCCTGGGACAGGGCCTACGAGCAGTACTTC. This encodes CASGLNPWDRAYEQYF.

This clone was detected a few times. V gene TRBV10-3 combines with J gene TRBJ1-2; tentatively, D is TRBD1 (6 bases). V lost 5 bases, J lost 5 bases, and 18 bases lay in between. From germline, CDR1 is ENHRY and CDR2 SYGVKD. This CDR3 region has 15 residues. The CDR3 region has the DNA TGTGCCATCAGTCCACAGGGACCCATCGGGTATGGCTACACCTTC. Its protein is CAISPQGPIGYGYTF.

The V and J genes are TRBV5-1 and TRBJ2-1; D perhaps matches TRBD2 (6 bases). Germline CDR1 SGHRS, CDR2 YFSETQ. V dropped 4 bases and J dropped 0 bases, with 11 bases sitting between them. CDR3 length: 15 amino acids. The CDR3 loop reads CASSPDSGSYNEQFF. The DNA for the CDR3 is TGCGCCAGCAGCCCGGATAGCGGCTCCTACAATGAGCAGTTCTTC.

V is TRBV5-6 and J is TRBJ1-5; 8 bases match TRBD1. This CDR3 region has 14 residues. J was trimmed by 6 bases and V by 5 bases; bases with no gene match: 7. The V gene's germline CDR1 is SGHDT and CDR2 YYEEEE. CDR3 nucleotides: TGTGCCAGCAGTGATGGACAGGGAACTCAGCCCCAGCATTTT. This translates into CASSDGQGTQPQHF. Complete variable domain (other parts from reference TRBV5-6 and TRBJ1-5): DAGVTQSPTHLIKTRGQQVTLRCSPKSGHDTVSWYQQALGQGPQFIFQYYEEEERQRGNFPDRFSGHQFPNYSSELNVNALLLGDSALYLCASSDGQGTQPQHFGDGTRLSIL.

CDR3 sequence (DNA): TGTGCCAGCAGCCTCGACAGGGTCACTGAAGCTTTCTTT. Residues: CASSLDRVTEAFF. The rearrangement joins TRBV28 to TRBJ1-1; the match to TRBD1 covers 7 bases. The CDR3 consists of 13 residues. V lost 6 bases, J lost 4 bases, and 5 bases stayed unmatched. Germline-derived CDR1 and CDR2 are MDHEN and SYDVKM.

The J gene is TRBJ2-1, the V gene TRBV10-3; D not certain. CDR1 is ENHRY and CDR2 is SYGVKD in the germline V gene. The V end was cut by 7 bases, the J end by 0 bases, with 10 bases between. The length of the CDR3 is 14 residues. The CDR3 DNA is TGTGCCATCACCGACCCCAGCTCCTACAATGAGCAGTTCTTC. It codes for CAITDPSSYNEQFF.

The genes are TRBV9 and TRBJ1-3; tentatively, D is TRBD1 (6 bases). The CDR3 spans 18 residues. Trimming removed 0 bases from V and 0 bases from J, with 16 bases in between. The germline CDR1 and CDR2 sequences are SGDLS and YYNGEE. The CDR3 nucleotides read TGTGCCAGCAGCGTAGGGGGTGGGGACACCTTCTCTGGAAACACCATATATTTT. It encodes CASSVGGGDTFSGNTIYF.

This clone has more than one count but fewer than ten. The V call is TRBV5-5, the J call TRBJ1-2; 7 bases line up with TRBD1. CDR1 and CDR2 (germline): SGHKS, YYEKEE (reference sequence). V was pared by 0 bases and J by 4 bases, with 0 bases of the junction left unmatched. This CDR3 contains 13 residues. This CDR3 is CASSLDRGYGYTF. The CDR3 nucleotides read TGTGCCAGCAGCTTGGACAGGGGCTATGGCTACACCTTC.

The CDR3 is CASSTGQGYLNEQYF. CDR3 DNA sequence: TGTGCCAGCAGTACAGGACAGGGGTATCTCAACGAGCAGTACTTC. The chain links TRBV2 to TRBJ2-7, with 9 positions matching TRBD1. Trimming removed 5 bases from V and 5 bases from J; junction bases left unmatched: 10. This CDR3 spans 15 amino acids. CDR1 is SNHLY and CDR2 is FYNNEI in the germline V gene.

Here the CDR3 reads CASSLTGASNEQFF. DNA for the CDR3: TGTGCCAGCAGCCTTACAGGGGCGAGCAATGAGCAGTTCTTC. The chain combines TRBV6-5 with TRBJ2-1; 7 nucleotides line up with TRBD1. This CDR3 has 14 residues. The germline V gene has CDR1 MNHEY and CDR2 SVGAGI. J gave up 6 bases and V 6 bases, and 8 bases lay outside the gene matches.

With regard to this clone: The sample carries other DNA sequences with the same CDR3. The V and J genes are TRBV7-3 and TRBJ2-1, with 9 nucleotides matching TRBD2. Germline V gene lookup returns CDR1 SGHTA and CDR2 FQGTGA. CDR3 length: 16 amino acids. V lost 2 bases, J lost 3 bases, and 5 bases stayed unmatched. The CDR3 loop reads CASSLGSSGIYNEQFF. The CDR3 DNA reads TGTGCCAGCAGCTTAGGGTCTAGCGGGATCTACAATGAGCAGTTCTTC.

The chain carries TRBV5-1 and TRBJ2-5; 8 bases map to TRBD1. The CDR3 consists of 15 residues. V lost 2 bases and J lost 5; bases outside the gene matches: 8. Germline CDR1 and CDR2: SGHRS and YFSETQ. CDR3 bases: TGCGCCAGCAGCTTAGACAGGGGATCGTCGGAGACCCAGTACTTC. It specifies CASSLDRGSSETQYF.

The V and J genes are TRBV7-2 and TRBJ2-7, with 9 bases fitting TRBD1. The CDR3 runs 14 residues. V lost 4 bases, J lost 7 bases, and 8 bases stayed unmatched. CDR1 and CDR2 from the germline V gene are SGHTA and FQGNSA. In DNA, the CDR3 is TGTGCCAGCAGCTCGATGGGACAGGGATGGGAGCAGTACTTC. This codes for CASSSMGQGWEQYF.

The gene calls are TRBV19 and TRBJ1-2; TRBD1 might be the D (5 bases). Germline-derived CDR1 and CDR2 are LNHDA and SQIVND (reference sequence). The CDR3 has 17 residues. The germline V and J ends were trimmed by 4 bases and 2 bases, with 20 bases remaining between them. CDR3: CASSKETVMNLNYGYTF. CDR3 nucleotide sequence: TGTGCCAGTAGTAAGGAGACAGTGATGAACTTAAACTATGGCTACACCTTC.

This clone was recorded a few times. The chain couples TRBV7-9 to TRBJ2-3, with a possible D match to TRBD2 (5 bases). The CDR3 has 14 residues. Per the germline V gene, CDR1 is SEHNR and CDR2 is FQNEAQ (reference sequence). V gave up 5 bases and J gave up 0 bases, with 9 bases separating them. The CDR3 coding sequence is TGTGCCAGCAGCCCCGGAGGTAGCACAGATACGCAGTATTTT. It yields the protein CASSPGGSTDTQYF.

The rearrangement links TRBV18 to TRBJ2-5; D is possibly TRBD2 (6 bases). With 2 bases removed from V and 9 bases from J, the gap between germline ends came to 10 bases. Germline V gene lookup returns CDR1 KGHSH and CDR2 LQKENI. This CDR3 region has 12 residues. CDR3: CASSPGGISQYF. In DNA form, the CDR3 reads TGTGCCAGCTCACCAGGGGGGATTTCCCAGTACTTC.

The chain has TRBV10-3 and TRBJ1-1, with a weak D call TRBD1 (5 bases). This CDR3 has 16 amino acids. Trimming stripped 10 bases from V and 0 bases from J, with 21 bases between. CDR1 is ENHRY and CDR2 is SYGVKD in the germline V gene. Here the CDR3 reads CATRDATVRVNTEAFF. CDR3 nucleotides: TGTGCCACCAGGGACGCCACTGTGCGGGTGAACACTGAAGCTTTCTTT.